This T cell receptor beta chain was found in a study of T cell responses to AZD1222 COVID-19 vaccine. Findings and caveats of the study: Among those given AZD1222, only 5 to 7 were seropositive at baseline. A mostly white British donor set with more females was recruited, and clonal diversity was possibly underestimated. Spike-specific TCR repertoires showed rising breadth and depth after two AZD1222 doses.

With regard to this clone: Its antigen is still unknown.

Measured with immunoSEQ multiplex PCR; TCRdb has only the in-frame clones, and not every one. The table shows about 130,000 clones, with about 86% occurring only once. This TCR derives from an adult in good health. The specimen was peripheral blood, collected on day 0 of AZD1222 vaccination.

The CDR3: CASSRGLGTEAFF. For the CDR3, the DNA is TGTGCCAGCAGTAGGGGACTCGGCACTGAAGCTTTCTTT. This rearrangement joins TRBV12-3 or TRBV12-4 to TRBJ1-1, with a tentative D call TRBD1 (5 bases). Trimming cost V 5 bases and J 4 bases, with 11 bases left between them. The CDR3 runs to 13 residues.